Below, 20 T cell receptor beta chains from the same sample are listed, as sequenced in a study of blood T cells in healthy people across ages. A second PCR of about 7 to 12 cycles used a sample-barcoded 5' primer and a J-beta primer mix. One entry per CDR3 protein, called by TCRdb with MiXCR from the 5' RACE reads. The data show hundreds of thousands of distinct CDR3 sequences, about 45% seen once. The specimen was blood. Every receptor here comes from a man at least 80 years old in good health.

J is TRBJ1-1 and V is TRBV3-1; 7 bases map to TRBD1. CDR1 is LGHDT and CDR2 is YNNKEL in the germline V gene (reference sequence). The CDR3 consists of 15 residues. With 3 bases clipped from V and 4 bases from J, the junction kept 8 bases outside the gene matches. The CDR3 spells CASSQKPGGSTEAFF. CDR3 coding DNA: TGTGCCAGCAGCCAGAAGCCAGGGGGGAGCACTGAAGCTTTCTTT.

The rearrangement uses TRBV3-1 and TRBJ2-7, with 9 bases aligning to TRBD2. V was pared by 1 base and J by 7 bases, with 8 bases of the junction left unmatched. CDR3 length: 15 amino acids. Germline CDR1 is LGHDT and CDR2 is YNNKEL (reference sequence). CDR3 bases: TGTGCCAGCAGCCAAGTGACGAGCGGGAGGTGGGAGCAGTACTTC. Translation: CASSQVTSGRWEQYF.

The chain has TRBV28 and TRBJ1-6, with D tentatively TRBD1 (5 bases). CDR1 and CDR2 (germline): MDHEN, SYDVKM. CDR3 length equals 14 residues. Trimming pared 8 bases from V and 7 bases from J, leaving 15 bases between. CDR3 sequence (DNA): TGTGCCAGCCGAAAAACAGGTCAAAATTCACCCCTCCACTTT. Its protein is CASRKTGQNSPLHF.

In this sample, this clonotype turned up many times. V usage is TRBV5-1 and J usage is TRBJ2-1, with D tentatively TRBD1 (5 bases). Germline V gene sequence: CDR1 SGHRS, CDR2 YFSETQ. Trimming pared 5 bases from V and 2 bases from J, leaving 11 bases between. The CDR3 sequence is 14 residues long. CDR3 sequence: CASRPGNAYNEQFF. In DNA, the CDR3 is TGCGCCAGCAGACCAGGGAATGCCTACAATGAGCAGTTCTTC.

This clonotype was seen just once. This CDR3 is CASSLYRETYNSPLHF. CDR3 sequence (DNA): TGTGCCAGCAGTTTGTACAGGGAGACCTATAATTCACCCCTCCACTTT. V usage is TRBV6-1 and J usage is TRBJ1-6, with TRBD1 as a possible D gene (6 bases). The CDR3 consists of 16 residues. V was pared by 5 bases and J by 2 bases, with 13 bases between. CDR1 is MNHNS and CDR2 is SASEGT in the germline V gene.

In this sample, this clonotype turned up a few times. The chain uses TRBV6-2 or TRBV6-3 and TRBJ2-6; D remains ambiguous. CDR1 is MNHEY, CDR2 SVGEGT, per germline. The CDR3 totals 13 residues. Trimming shortened V by 7 bases and J by 0 bases, and 4 bases separated the two germline ends. In nucleotides, the CDR3 is TGTGCCAGCAAAGTCTCTGGGGCCAACGTCCTGACTTTC. It is translated as CASKVSGANVLTF.

Regarding this clonotype: Given a much more abundant clone one base away, this may be a read error. The chain uses TRBV29-1 and TRBJ2-1; D call uncertain. The CDR3 extends over 13 amino acids. Germline loops: CDR1 SQVTM, CDR2 ANQGSEA. The V and J ends lost 4 bases and 0 bases respectively, with 7 bases between them. CDR3 protein: CSVVASSYNEQFF. The CDR3 DNA reads TGCAGCGTTGTTGCGAGCTCCTACAATGAGCAGTTCTTC.

This clonotype was counted a single time. The rearrangement joins TRBV12-3 or TRBV12-4 to TRBJ1-6; D might be TRBD1 (6 bases). V lost 2 bases to trimming and J lost 9 bases, with 17 bases between them. The CDR3 sequence is 16 residues long. The DNA of the CDR3 is TGTGCCAGCAGTTTACGACCACAGGGTAGAAGTTCACCCCTCCACTTT. This sequence encodes CASSLRPQGRSSPLHF.

V gene TRBV7-2 combines with J gene TRBJ2-7, with 9 nucleotides matching TRBD1. V was clipped by 2 bases and J by 7 bases; unmatched bases: 9. Germline CDR1 reads SGHTA; CDR2 reads FQGNSA. CDR3 size: 15 residues. The CDR3 DNA reads as TGTGCCAGCAGCTTATGGACAGGGGCGACGAATGAGCAGTACTTC. This gives the protein CASSLWTGATNEQYF.

The chain employs TRBV9 and TRBJ2-3, with 12 bases matching TRBD2. The CDR3 is made up of 16 amino acids. Germline V gene data show CDR1 as SGDLS and CDR2 as YYNGEE. The J segment lost 3 bases and the V segment lost 3 bases, leaving 5 bases of the junction unmatched. The CDR3 protein is CASSATSGRNTDTQYF. The CDR3 nucleotides are TGTGCCAGCAGCGCGACTAGCGGGAGAAATACAGATACGCAGTATTTT. Using reference TRBV9 and TRBJ2-3 for the parts outside the CDR3, the full variable domain is DSGVTQTPKHLITATGQRVTLRCSPRSGDLSVYWYQQSLDQGLQFLIQYYNGEERAKGNILERFSAQQFPDLHSELNLSSLELGDSALYFCASSATSGRNTDTQYFGPGTRLTVL.

This clonotype has a handful of counts. The J gene is TRBJ2-6, the V gene TRBV5-1; D uncertain. The germline CDR1 and CDR2 sequences are SGHRS and YFSETQ. Between the trimmed V and J ends, which lost 4 bases and 2 bases, there was a span of 7 bases. The CDR3 totals 14 residues. CDR3 nucleotides: TGCGCCAGCAGCGACCAGGCTGGGGCCAACGTCCTGACTTTC. Translation: CASSDQAGANVLTF.

This clonotype was observed a few times. The chain couples TRBV11-2 to TRBJ2-5; 9 nucleotides line up with TRBD1. The better agreement between TRBJ2-7 and the DNA end casts doubt on the J call. CDR3 length equals 15 residues. Per germline, CDR1 SGHAT and CDR2 FQNNGV. CDR3 in DNA: TGTGCCAGCAGCCGTGATCAGGACAGGGGCTACGAGCAGTACTTC. Translation: CASSRDQDRGYEQYF.

On this clonotype itself: One end of the junction varies from germline; a read error may be responsible. The chain has TRBV29-1 and TRBJ1-2, with TRBD1 as a possible D gene (5 bases). CDR1 is SQVTM and CDR2 is ANQGSEA in the germline V gene. The CDR3 runs to 12 residues. Here the CDR3 reads CSVEKPGYGYTF. For the CDR3, the DNA is TGCAGTGTTGAAAAACCAGGGTATGGCTACACCTTC.

The genes are TRBV7-2 and TRBJ2-1, with TRBD2 matching over 13 bases. CDR1 SGHTA and CDR2 FQGNSA come from the germline V gene. Trimming at V came to 4 bases and at J to 7 bases, leaving 7 bases not matched to a gene. This CDR3 has 16 amino acids. CDR3: CASSSSGTSGINEQFF. CDR3 DNA: TGTGCCAGCAGCTCGTCAGGGACTAGCGGGATAAATGAGCAGTTCTTC. Full variable domain (remainder filled in from reference TRBV7-2 and TRBJ2-1): GAGVSQSPSNKVTEKGKDVELRCDPISGHTALYWYRQSLGQGLEFLIYFQGNSAPDKSGLPSDRFSAERTGGSVSTLTIQRTQQEDSAVYLCASSSSGTSGINEQFFGPGTRLTVL.

This chain connects TRBV9 to TRBJ2-7, with 9 bases fitting TRBD2. Per germline, CDR1 SGDLS and CDR2 YYNGEE. This CDR3 is 17 amino acids long. After removal of 0 bases from V and 2 bases from J, the junction contained 9 bases not matched to a gene. Here the CDR3 DNA reads TGTGCCAGCAGCGTAGGTAGCGGGAGTAACTCCCCCTACGAGCAGTACTTC. Protein product: CASSVGSGSNSPYEQYF. Full variable domain (rest looked up from reference TRBV9 and TRBJ2-7): DSGVTQTPKHLITATGQRVTLRCSPRSGDLSVYWYQQSLDQGLQFLIQYYNGEERAKGNILERFSAQQFPDLHSELNLSSLELGDSALYFCASSVGSGSNSPYEQYFGPGTRLTVT.

CDR3 sequence reads: CASSSRRALEQPQHF. Here the CDR3 DNA reads TGTGCCAGCAGTTCCCGCAGGGCGTTAGAGCAGCCCCAGCATTTT. V gene TRBV27 combines with J gene TRBJ1-5; D perhaps matches TRBD1 (5 bases). In germline, CDR1 is MNHEY, CDR2 SMNVEV (reference sequence). Trimming shortened V by 4 bases and J by 7 bases, and 17 bases separated the two germline ends. This CDR3 comprises 15 residues.

The gene calls are TRBV3-1 and TRBJ1-1; 10 bases align to TRBD1. The CDR3 length is 14 residues. J gave up 11 bases and V 4 bases, and 10 bases lay outside the gene matches. The germline V gene encodes CDR1 LGHDT and CDR2 YNNKEL (reference sequence). In nucleotides, the CDR3 is TGTGCCAGCAGCCTTGGGACAGGGGACGTGTCGGCTTTCTTT. Its protein product is CASSLGTGDVSAFF. Full variable domain (remainder filled in from reference TRBV3-1 and TRBJ1-1): DTAVSQTPKYLVTQMGNDKSIKCEQNLGHDTMYWYKQDSKKFLKIMFSYNNKELIINETVPNRFSPKSPDKAHLNLHINSLELGDSAVYFCASSLGTGDVSAFFGQGTRLTVV.

This rearrangement joins TRBV6-5 to TRBJ2-7; the D call may be TRBD1 or TRBD2 (5 bases each). The end of the DNA is better explained by TRBJ2-4, so the J call may be wrong. The CDR3 totals 14 residues. Germline V lookup: CDR1 MNHEY, CDR2 SVGAGI. The CDR3 nucleotides are TGTGCCAGCAGCTGGGACGGGACCAAAAACATTCAGTACTTC. It encodes CASSWDGTKNIQYF.

The chain recombines TRBV12-3 or TRBV12-4 with TRBJ2-7; D could derive from TRBD1 or TRBD2 (5 bases each). The DNA end is more similar to TRBJ2-5, so the J call may be wrong. The CDR3 is 15 amino acids. Here the CDR3 reads CASSSAGRLRETQYF. Written as DNA, the CDR3 is TGTGCCAGCAGTTCGGCAGGGAGACTTAGGGAGACCCAGTACTTC.

The chain combines TRBV28 with TRBJ2-1; 10 nucleotides match TRBD2. The germline V gene encodes CDR1 MDHEN and CDR2 SYDVKM. The CDR3 totals 15 residues. Trimming cost V 7 bases and J 5 bases; bases outside gene matches: 8. The DNA for the CDR3 is TGTGCCAGCAATCCTCTAGCGGGGGTGAACAATGAGCAGTTCTTC. This translates into CASNPLAGVNNEQFF.